The present T cell receptor (beta chain) was sequenced within a study of blood T cell repertoires in COVID-19. Study overall: The study drew acute and convalescent COVID-19 samples from the United States, Italy and Spain.

Profiling relied on immunoSEQ multiplex PCR, and the TCRdb table lists in-frame clones only, not all of them. The repertoire has some 240,000 clones, 65% to 90% of them found once; the top ten carry 2.4%. This CDR3 is 17 amino acids long. Germline V gene data show CDR1 as SGHTA and CDR2 as FQGTGA. The junction had 3 bases not matched to a gene; V was cut back by 1 base and J by 0 bases. The sequenced sample was peripheral blood. The chain couples TRBV7-3 to TRBJ2-1, with 10 bases identical to TRBD2. The TCR comes from a woman aged 70-85 years with COVID-19, enrolled during active disease. This chain's CDR3 is CASSLISSGSSYNEQFF. CDR3 bases: TGTGCCAGCAGCTTAATTTCTAGCGGGAGCTCCTACAATGAGCAGTTCTTC.